This TCR beta chain was sequenced for a study of blood T cell repertoires in COVID-19 (dated by TCRdb to 2020 to 2021). The study in broad terms: Samples from collaborators originated in the United States, Italy and Spain and spanned both the acute and convalescent phases of COVID-19. Where available, HLA class I and class II types were taken from metadata supplied by the sample provider and were not determined by assay-based typing. Deeply sampled blood TCRbeta repertoires from subjects exposed to, actively infected with, or recovered from COVID-19 were included in the dataset. Sample metadata almost always included a de-identified subject ID, COVID-19 status, age in years and sex. The repertoires were released in a freely available public database meant as a resource for research on the immune response to SARS-CoV-2. The samples were drawn from two sources: the first 160 participants of the ongoing ImmuneRACE study, and over 950 subjects contributed by 6 global collaborators. The material from the prospective study consisted of cDNA or gDNA derived from T cells, B-cell-depleted T cells, or PBMCs.

TCRbeta CDR3 regions were amplified from genomic DNA using the immunoSEQ Assay, a bias-controlled multiplex PCR. In the original analysis: Nucleated cell counts per sample were estimated from amplification of reference gene primers within the assay. To quantify the absolute abundance of each unique TCRbeta CDR3 rearrangement, sequence reads were collapsed and filtered. For each sample, productive Simpson clonality was calculated by taking the square root of Simpson's diversity index across productive rearrangements. TCRdb's version of the immuneACCESS table is confined to in-frame rearrangements and falls short of the full clone set. An unresolved V gene accounts for under half of the shortfall where checked; the remainder is of unknown origin. The V and J calls and clone size come from that table; D and trimming were worked out from the DNA. For this sample the table gives about 23,000 clones, of which about 83% were detected only once. The ten largest clonotypes hold about 48% of the sample.

As to this clone: Its target antigen remains unknown. Base quality data are lacking; no much larger clone is found one base away.

Whole blood was collected in K2EDTA tubes by collaborating institutions according to the institutions' own protocols. For TCRbeta analysis, collaborator samples were shipped as frozen whole blood, as isolated PBMCs, or as DNA extracted from either sample type. Taken from cysteine to phenylalanine, the CDR3 has 18 residues. Only the CDR3 part of the read is kept: 54 bases, read in frame from the first base. Taken from the germline V gene (reference sequence), the CDR1 and CDR2 loops are SEHNR and FQNEAQ. V is trimmed back by 1 base and J by 3 bases, and the junction contains 11 bases that no gene match accounts for. Overall results and qualifications from the work: The quantity of clinical and demographic metadata differed by source and by participant and was supplied without curation.

Sequencing was performed on peripheral blood. This TCR came from a man between 65 and 85 years old with acute or convalescent COVID-19. This chain is built from TRBV7-9 and TRBJ1-1, and 10 junctional nucleotides match TRBD1. The DNA sequence follows: TGTGCCAGCAGCTTAGGAGTGACAGGGGGCACGGCGCACACTGAAGCTTTCTTT. Protein translation: CASSLGVTGGTAHTEAFF.